This T cell receptor (beta chain) was recorded in a study of control samples from healthy donors and cancer patients. Assay used: immunoSEQ multiplex PCR; TCRdb lists only in-frame clones, some missing. The table lists 100,000 to 150,000 clones, roughly 87% of them singletons, with 1.5% to 2% in the top ten. V lost 8 bases, J lost 0 bases, and 6 bases stayed unmatched. Looked up from germline, CDR1 is LNHDA and CDR2 is SQIVND (reference sequence). The CDR3 extends over 14 amino acids. This clonotype was sampled from a man between 18 and 35 years old in good health. V gene TRBV19 combines with J gene TRBJ2-7, with 8 bases fitting TRBD1. Sequencing was performed on blood. CDR3 DNA sequence: TGTGCCAGTGGGTGGACAGGGAGCTCCTACGAGCAGTACTTC. Residues: CASGWTGSSYEQYF.